Reported below is one TCR beta chain. This sample was taken from a study of monozygotic twins with inflammatory bowel disease. Germline V gives CDR1 SGHKS, CDR2 YYEKEE (reference sequence). This CDR3 has 15 residues. One entry per CDR3 protein, without DNA, is what TCRdb gives after re-calling the 5' RACE reads. Recorded for this sample: roughly 300,000 distinct CDR3 sequences. The sequenced sample was blood. The TCR sequence derives from a human donor with ulcerative colitis or Crohn's disease, or a healthy co-twin of an affected twin (not recorded which). The chain combines TRBV5-5 with TRBJ2-2; checking the TCRdb D call of TRBD2 is not possible without DNA. CDR3 region: CASRAGLADTGELFF.